This T cell receptor beta chain was profiled in a study of blood T cell repertoires in COVID-19. Study summary: Material from acute and convalescent COVID-19 was sourced from the United States, Italy and Spain. PBMCs, B-cell-depleted T cells, or T cells were the source of the cDNA or gDNA that made up the material.

CDR1 is SGHRS and CDR2 is YFSETQ in the germline V gene. This CDR3 has 14 amino acids. Trimming left V 0 bases short and J 5 bases short, with 12 bases between. This clone was seen only once. Per the original methods: Amplified reference gene primers provided the basis for estimating nucleated cell counts. This table comes from immunoSEQ multiplex PCR, and its TCRdb copy is limited to in-frame clones, with some not included. V and J calls and clone size are copied from that table; D and trimming were computed from the DNA. The repertoire has about 130,000 clones, roughly four fifths of them found once; the top ten carry less than 14%.

The sequencing input was peripheral blood. This clonotype originated in a human donor in a cohort sampled during active COVID-19. The rearrangement joins TRBV5-1 to TRBJ2-7, with D tentatively TRBD1 (6 bases). CDR3 protein: CASSLDRAPDEQYF. The CDR3 bases are TGCGCCAGCAGCTTGGACAGGGCACCCGACGAGCAGTACTTC.